The entry below gives a single T cell receptor beta chain sequence along with its context. Its cognate antigen is unknown. Axillary draining lymph nodes of breast cancer patients supplied the node samples. These data originate in a study of breast tumors, draining lymph nodes, adjacent tissues. The study's findings and limits: Compared with basal-like, luminal-like tumors shared significantly more repertoire with nontumor tissue. Tumor TCR diversity was below lymph nodes but above nontumor tissue. Data fit most tumor T cells coming from lymph node, expanding in tumor. Data only fit, rather than demonstrated, lymph node origin of most tumor T cells.

TCRdb re-analysed the multiplex PCR reads in MiXCR, keeping a single row per CDR3 protein. The data show 80,000 to 130,000 distinct CDR3 sequences, 21% seen once. CDR1 SGHRS and CDR2 YFSETQ come from the germline V gene. There are 13 residues in the CDR3. Between the trimmed V and J ends, which lost 2 bases and 5 bases, there was a span of 7 bases. The TCR was taken from a female donor with breast cancer. Some clones in this sample may be carry-over from other donors' samples. The V and J genes are TRBV5-1 and TRBJ2-2; no firm D call. The sample was axillary lymph node tissue. The CDR3 is CASSFRVTGELFF. In DNA, the CDR3 is TGCGCCAGCAGCTTTCGGGTGACCGGGGAGCTGTTTTTT.